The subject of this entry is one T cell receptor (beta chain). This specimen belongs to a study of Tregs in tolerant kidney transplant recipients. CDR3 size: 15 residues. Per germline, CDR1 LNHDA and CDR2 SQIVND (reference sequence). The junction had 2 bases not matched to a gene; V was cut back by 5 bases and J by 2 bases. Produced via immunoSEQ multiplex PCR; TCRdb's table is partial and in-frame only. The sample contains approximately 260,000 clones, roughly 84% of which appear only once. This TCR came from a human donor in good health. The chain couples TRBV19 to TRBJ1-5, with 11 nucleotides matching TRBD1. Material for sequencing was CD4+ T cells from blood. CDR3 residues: CASSAGQGGNQPQHF. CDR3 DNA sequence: TGTGCCAGTAGTGCGGGACAGGGGGGCAATCAGCCCCAGCATTTT.